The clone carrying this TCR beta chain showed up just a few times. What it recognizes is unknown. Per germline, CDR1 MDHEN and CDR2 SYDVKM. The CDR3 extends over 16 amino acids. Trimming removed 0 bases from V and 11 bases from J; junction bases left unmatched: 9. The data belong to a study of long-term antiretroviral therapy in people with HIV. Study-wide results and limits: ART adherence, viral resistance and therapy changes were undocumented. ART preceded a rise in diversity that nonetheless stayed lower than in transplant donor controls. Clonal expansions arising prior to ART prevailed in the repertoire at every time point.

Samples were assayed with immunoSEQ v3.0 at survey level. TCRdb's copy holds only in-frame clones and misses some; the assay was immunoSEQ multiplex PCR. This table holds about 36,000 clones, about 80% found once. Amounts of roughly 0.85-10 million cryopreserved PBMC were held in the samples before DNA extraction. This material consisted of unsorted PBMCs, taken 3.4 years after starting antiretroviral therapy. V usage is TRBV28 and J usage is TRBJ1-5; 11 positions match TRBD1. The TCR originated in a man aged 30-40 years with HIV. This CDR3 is CASSLWGQGTGGAQHF. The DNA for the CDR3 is TGTGCCAGCAGTTTATGGGGACAGGGGACAGGGGGAGCCCAGCATTTT.